A few counts support the clone carrying this TCR beta chain. This specimen belongs to a study of cytomegalovirus exposure and HLA in healthy donors. PCR was performed using 60 Vbeta and 13 Jbeta primers. Some clones are missing from TCRdb's copy, which holds only in-frame ones; the method was immunoSEQ multiplex PCR. The top ten clones hold 1% of a sample with 200,000 to 250,000 clones, approximately 90% of them seen once. This TCR derives from a woman aged 18 to 35 in good health and CMV-seronegative. The sample was PBMCs.

The CDR3 region has the DNA TGTGCCAGCAGTTTATCAGCGGTTGGAGGATCCACCATATATTTT. Translated, it gives CASSLSAVGGSTIYF. The rearrangement uses TRBV27 and TRBJ1-3; D gene unclear. Germline CDR1 reads MNHEY; CDR2 reads SMNVEV (reference sequence). V was clipped by 0 bases and J by 9 bases, with 15 bases between them. CDR3 size: 15 residues.